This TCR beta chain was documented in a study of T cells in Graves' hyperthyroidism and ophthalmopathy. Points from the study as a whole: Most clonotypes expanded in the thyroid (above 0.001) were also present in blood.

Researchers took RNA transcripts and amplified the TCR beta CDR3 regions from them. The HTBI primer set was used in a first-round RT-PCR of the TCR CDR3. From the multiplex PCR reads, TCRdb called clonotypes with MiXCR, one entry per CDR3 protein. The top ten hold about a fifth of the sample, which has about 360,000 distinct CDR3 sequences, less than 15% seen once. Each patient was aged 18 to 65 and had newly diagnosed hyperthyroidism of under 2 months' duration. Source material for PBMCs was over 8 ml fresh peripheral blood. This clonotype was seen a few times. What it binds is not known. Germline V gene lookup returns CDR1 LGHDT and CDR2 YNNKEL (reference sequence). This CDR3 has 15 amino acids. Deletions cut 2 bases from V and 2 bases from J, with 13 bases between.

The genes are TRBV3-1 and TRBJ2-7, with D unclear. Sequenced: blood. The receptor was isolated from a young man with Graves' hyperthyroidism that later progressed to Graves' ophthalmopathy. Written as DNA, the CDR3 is TGTGCCAGCAGCCAAAGTTTGGCAGGTCCCTACGAGCAGTACTTC. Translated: CASSQSLAGPYEQYF.